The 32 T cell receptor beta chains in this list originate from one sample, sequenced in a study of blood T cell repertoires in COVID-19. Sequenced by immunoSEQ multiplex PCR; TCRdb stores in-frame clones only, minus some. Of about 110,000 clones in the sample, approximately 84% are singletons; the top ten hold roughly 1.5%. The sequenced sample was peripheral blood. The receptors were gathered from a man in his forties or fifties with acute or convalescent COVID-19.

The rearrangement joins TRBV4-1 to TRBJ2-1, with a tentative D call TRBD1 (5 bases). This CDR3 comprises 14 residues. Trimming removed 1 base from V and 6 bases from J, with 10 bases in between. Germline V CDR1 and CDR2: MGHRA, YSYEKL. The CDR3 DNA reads TGCGCCAGCAGCCAAGGGTGGGGCACCAATGAGCAGTTCTTC. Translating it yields CASSQGWGTNEQFF.

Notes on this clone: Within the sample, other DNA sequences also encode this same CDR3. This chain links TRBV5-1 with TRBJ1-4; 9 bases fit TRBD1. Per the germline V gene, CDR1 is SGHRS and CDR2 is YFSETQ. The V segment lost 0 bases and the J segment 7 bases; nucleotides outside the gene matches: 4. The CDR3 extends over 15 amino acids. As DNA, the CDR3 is TGCGCCAGCAGCTTGGCGGGACAGGGTAGTGAAAAACTGTTTTTT. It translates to CASSLAGQGSEKLFF. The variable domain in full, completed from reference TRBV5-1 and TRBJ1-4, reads KAGVTQTPRYLIKTRGQQVTLSCSPISGHRSVSWYQQTPGQGLQFLFEYFSETQRNKGNFPGRFSGRQFSNSRSEMNVSTLELGDSALYLCASSLAGQGSEKLFFGSGTQLSVL.

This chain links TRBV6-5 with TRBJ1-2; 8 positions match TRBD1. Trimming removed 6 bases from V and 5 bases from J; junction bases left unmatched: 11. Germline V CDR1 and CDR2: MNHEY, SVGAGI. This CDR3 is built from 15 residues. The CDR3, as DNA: TGTGCCAGCAGCCCGACAGGGGAGCTGCGGTATGGCTACACCTTC. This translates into CASSPTGELRYGYTF.

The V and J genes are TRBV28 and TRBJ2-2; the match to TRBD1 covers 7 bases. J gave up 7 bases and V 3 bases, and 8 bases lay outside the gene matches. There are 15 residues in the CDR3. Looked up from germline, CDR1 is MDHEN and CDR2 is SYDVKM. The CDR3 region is CASSFPKGALGELFF. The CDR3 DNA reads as TGTGCCAGCAGTTTCCCTAAGGGGGCCCTCGGGGAGCTGTTTTTT.

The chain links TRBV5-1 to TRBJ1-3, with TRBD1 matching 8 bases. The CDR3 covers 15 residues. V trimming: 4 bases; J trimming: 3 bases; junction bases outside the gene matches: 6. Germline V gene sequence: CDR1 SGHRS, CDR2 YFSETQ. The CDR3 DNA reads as TGCGCCAGCAGCCTAAGGACAGGGTATGGAAACACCATATATTTT. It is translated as CASSLRTGYGNTIYF.

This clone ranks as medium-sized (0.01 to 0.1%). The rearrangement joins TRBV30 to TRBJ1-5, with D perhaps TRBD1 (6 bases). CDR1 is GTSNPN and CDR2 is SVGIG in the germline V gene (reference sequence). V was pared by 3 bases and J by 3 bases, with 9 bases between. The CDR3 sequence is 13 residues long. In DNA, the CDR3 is TGTGCCTGGAGCCGGGACACCAATCAGCCCCAGCATTTT. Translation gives CAWSRDTNQPQHF. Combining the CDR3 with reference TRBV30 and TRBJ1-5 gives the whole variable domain SQTIHQWPATLVQPVGSPLSLECTVEGTSNPNLYWYRQAAGRGLQLLFYSVGIGQISSEVPQNLSASRPQDRQFILSSKKLLLSDSGFYLCAWSRDTNQPQHFGDGTRLSIL.

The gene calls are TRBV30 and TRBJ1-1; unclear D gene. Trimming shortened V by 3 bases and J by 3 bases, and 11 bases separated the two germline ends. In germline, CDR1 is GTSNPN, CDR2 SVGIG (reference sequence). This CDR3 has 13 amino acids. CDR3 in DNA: TGTGCCTGGAGATACGGGTTCGACACTGAAGCTTTCTTT. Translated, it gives CAWRYGFDTEAFF.

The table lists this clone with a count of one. In DNA, the CDR3 is TGTGCCACCAGCAGAGAAAACCCTAACGGGGAGGAGACTGTAAAACTGTTTTTT. It specifies CATSRENPNGEETVKLFF. This chain joins TRBV15 and TRBJ1-4; D ambiguous. CDR1 LNHNV and CDR2 YYDKDF come from the germline V gene (reference sequence). The ends were cut back, 0 bases at V and 10 bases at J, with 24 bases in the middle. The CDR3 contains 18 residues.

In DNA form, the CDR3 reads TGTGCCAGCGATCGGTCCAGCGGGGAGAGCTCCTACAATGAGCAGTTCTTC. This encodes CASDRSSGESSYNEQFF. The genes are TRBV2 and TRBJ2-1, with 7 bases aligning to TRBD2. CDR1 is SNHLY and CDR2 is FYNNEI in the germline V gene. The trim removed 8 bases at V and 0 bases at J, leaving 13 bases unmatched. This CDR3 is built from 17 residues.

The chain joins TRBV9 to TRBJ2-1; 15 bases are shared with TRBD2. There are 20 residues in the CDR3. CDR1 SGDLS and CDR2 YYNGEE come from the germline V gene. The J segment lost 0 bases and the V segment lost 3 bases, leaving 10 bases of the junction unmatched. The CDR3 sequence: CASSARTSGGETRSYNEQFF. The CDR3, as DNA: TGTGCCAGCAGCGCGAGGACTAGCGGGGGGGAGACCCGCTCCTACAATGAGCAGTTCTTC.

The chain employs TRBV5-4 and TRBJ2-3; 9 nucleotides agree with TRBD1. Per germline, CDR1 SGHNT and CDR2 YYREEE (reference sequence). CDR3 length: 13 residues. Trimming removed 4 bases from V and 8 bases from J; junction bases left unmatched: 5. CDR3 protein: CASSRQGERTQYF. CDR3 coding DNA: TGTGCCAGCAGCCGACAGGGGGAACGTACGCAGTATTTT.

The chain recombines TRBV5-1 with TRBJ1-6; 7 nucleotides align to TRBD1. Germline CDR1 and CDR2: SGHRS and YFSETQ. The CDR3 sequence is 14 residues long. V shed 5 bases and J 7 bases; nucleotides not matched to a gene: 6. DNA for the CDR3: TGCGCCAGCAGGGGGGACAGAGAAAATTCACCCCTCCACTTT. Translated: CASRGDRENSPLHF. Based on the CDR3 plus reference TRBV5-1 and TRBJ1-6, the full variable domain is KAGVTQTPRYLIKTRGQQVTLSCSPISGHRSVSWYQQTPGQGLQFLFEYFSETQRNKGNFPGRFSGRQFSNSRSEMNVSTLELGDSALYLCASRGDRENSPLHFGNGTRLTVT.

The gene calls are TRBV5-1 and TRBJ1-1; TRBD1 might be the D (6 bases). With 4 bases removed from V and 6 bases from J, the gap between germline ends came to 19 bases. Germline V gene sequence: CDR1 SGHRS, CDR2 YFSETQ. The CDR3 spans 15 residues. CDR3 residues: CASSATGSRSAEAFF. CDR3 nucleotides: TGCGCCAGCAGCGCAACAGGGAGTCGGAGCGCTGAAGCTTTCTTT.

The CDR3 DNA sequence: TGTGCCAGTAGCCGACAACCGCTATCTGAAGCTTTCTTT. This translates into CASSRQPLSEAFF. The chain carries TRBV19 and TRBJ1-1, with no clear D. Per the germline V gene, CDR1 is LNHDA and CDR2 is SQIVND (reference sequence). Between the trimmed V and J ends, which lost 6 bases and 6 bases, there was a span of 14 bases. There are 13 residues in the CDR3.

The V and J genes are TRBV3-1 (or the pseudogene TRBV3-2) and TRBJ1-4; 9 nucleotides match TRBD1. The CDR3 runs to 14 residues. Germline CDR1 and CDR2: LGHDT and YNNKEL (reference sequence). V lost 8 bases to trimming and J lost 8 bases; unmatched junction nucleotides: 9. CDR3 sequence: CASHSTGGLEKLFF. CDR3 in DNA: TGTGCCAGCCACTCGACAGGGGGTTTGGAAAAACTGTTTTTT.

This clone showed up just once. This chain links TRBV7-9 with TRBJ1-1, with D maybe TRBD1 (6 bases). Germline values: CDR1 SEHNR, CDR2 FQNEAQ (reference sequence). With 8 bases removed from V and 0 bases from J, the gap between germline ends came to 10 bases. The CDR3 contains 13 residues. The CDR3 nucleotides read TGTGCCAGCGGGGGGGCATTGAACACTGAAGCTTTCTTT. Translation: CASGGALNTEAFF.

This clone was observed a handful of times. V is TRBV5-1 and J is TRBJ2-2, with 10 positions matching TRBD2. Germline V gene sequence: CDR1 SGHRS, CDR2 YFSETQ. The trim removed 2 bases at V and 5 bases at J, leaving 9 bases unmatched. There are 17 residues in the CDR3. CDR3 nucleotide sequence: TGCGCCAGCAGCTTCGGGGTAGCGGGGGGCCGGACCGGGGAGCTGTTTTTT. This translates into CASSFGVAGGRTGELFF.

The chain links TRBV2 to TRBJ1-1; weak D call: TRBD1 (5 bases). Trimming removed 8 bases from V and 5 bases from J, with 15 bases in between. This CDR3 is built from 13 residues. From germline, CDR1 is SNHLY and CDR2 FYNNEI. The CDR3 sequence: CASFPGGVTEAFF. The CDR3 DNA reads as TGTGCCAGCTTTCCGGGGGGGGTTACTGAAGCTTTCTTT.

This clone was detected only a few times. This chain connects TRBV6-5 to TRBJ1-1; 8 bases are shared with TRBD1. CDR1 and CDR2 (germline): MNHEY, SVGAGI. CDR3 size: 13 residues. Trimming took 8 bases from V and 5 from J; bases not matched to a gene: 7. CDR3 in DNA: TGTGCCAGCTCCCACAGGGGGAGAACTGAAGCTTTCTTT. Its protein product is CASSHRGRTEAFF.

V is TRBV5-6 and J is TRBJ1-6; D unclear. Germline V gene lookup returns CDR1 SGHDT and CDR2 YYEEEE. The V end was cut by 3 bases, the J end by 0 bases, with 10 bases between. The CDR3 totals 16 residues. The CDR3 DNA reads TGTGCCAGCAGCTCCCTCCTAAGCTCCTATAATTCACCCCTCCACTTT. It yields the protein CASSSLLSSYNSPLHF.

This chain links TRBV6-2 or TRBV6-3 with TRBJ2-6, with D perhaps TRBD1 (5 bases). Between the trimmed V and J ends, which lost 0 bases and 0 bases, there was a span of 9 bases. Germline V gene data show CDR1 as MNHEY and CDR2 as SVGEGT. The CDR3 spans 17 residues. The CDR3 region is CASSYSGPSSGANVLTF. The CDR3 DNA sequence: TGTGCCAGCAGTTACTCGGGGCCGAGCTCTGGGGCCAACGTCCTGACTTTC.

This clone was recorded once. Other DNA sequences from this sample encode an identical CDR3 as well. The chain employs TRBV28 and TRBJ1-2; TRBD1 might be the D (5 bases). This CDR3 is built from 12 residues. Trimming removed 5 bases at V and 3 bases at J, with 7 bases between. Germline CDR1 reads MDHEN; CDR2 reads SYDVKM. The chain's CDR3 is CASSLRDYGYTF. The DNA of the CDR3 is TGTGCCAGCAGTCTCAGGGACTATGGCTACACCTTC.

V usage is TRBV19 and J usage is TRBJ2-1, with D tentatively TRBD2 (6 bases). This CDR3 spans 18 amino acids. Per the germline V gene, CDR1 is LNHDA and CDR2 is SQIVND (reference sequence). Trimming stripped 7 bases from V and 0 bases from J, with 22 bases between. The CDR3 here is CASTNTPFPTSSYNEQFF. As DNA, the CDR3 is TGTGCCAGTACCAACACACCCTTCCCGACTAGCTCCTACAATGAGCAGTTCTTC.

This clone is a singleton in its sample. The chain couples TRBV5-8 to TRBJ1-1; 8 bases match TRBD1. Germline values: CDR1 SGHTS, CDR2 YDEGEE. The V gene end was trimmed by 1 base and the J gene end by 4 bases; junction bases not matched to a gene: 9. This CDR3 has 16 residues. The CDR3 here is CASSLYMSTGGTEAFF. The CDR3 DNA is TGTGCCAGCAGCTTGTACATGAGTACAGGGGGCACTGAAGCTTTCTTT.

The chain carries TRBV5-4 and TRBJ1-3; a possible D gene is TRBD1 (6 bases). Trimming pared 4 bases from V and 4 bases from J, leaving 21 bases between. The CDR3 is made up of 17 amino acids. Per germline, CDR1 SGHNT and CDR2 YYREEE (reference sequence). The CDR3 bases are TGTGCCAGCAGCCCGGCGGGGGGCATAGGGACAGGAAACACCATATATTTT. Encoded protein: CASSPAGGIGTGNTIYF. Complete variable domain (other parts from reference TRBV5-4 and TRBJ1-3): ETGVTQSPTHLIKTRGQQVTLRCSSQSGHNTVSWYQQALGQGPQFIFQYYREEENGRGNFPPRFSGLQFPNYSSELNVNALELDDSALYLCASSPAGGIGTGNTIYFGEGSWLTVV.

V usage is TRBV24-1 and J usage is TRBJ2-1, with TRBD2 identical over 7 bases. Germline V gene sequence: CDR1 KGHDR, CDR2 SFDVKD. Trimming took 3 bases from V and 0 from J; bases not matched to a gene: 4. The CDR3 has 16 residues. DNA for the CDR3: TGTGCCACCAGTGATCGGACTAGGCCCTCCTACAATGAGCAGTTCTTC. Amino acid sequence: CATSDRTRPSYNEQFF.

The CDR3 coding sequence is TGTGCCAGAAGCCCCCAAGGGGTAAATAGCAATCAGCCCCAGCATTTT. Its protein is CARSPQGVNSNQPQHF. V gene TRBV5-3 combines with J gene TRBJ1-5; weak D call: TRBD1 (5 bases). TRBV5-3 is designated an ORF whose function remains uncertain. This CDR3 has 16 amino acids. V gave up 4 bases and J gave up 0 bases, with 14 bases separating them.

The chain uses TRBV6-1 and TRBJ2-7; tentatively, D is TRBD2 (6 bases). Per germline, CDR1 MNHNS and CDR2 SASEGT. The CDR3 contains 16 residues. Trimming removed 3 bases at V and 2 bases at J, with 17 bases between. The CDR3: CASSDPPAREAYEQYF. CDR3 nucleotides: TGTGCCAGCAGTGACCCCCCGGCGAGGGAGGCCTACGAGCAGTACTTC.

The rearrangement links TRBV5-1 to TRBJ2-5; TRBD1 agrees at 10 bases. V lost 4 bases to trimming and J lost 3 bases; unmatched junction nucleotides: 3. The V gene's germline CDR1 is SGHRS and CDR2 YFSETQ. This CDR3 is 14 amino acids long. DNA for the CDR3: TGCGCCAGCAGCATAGGGACAGGGGAAGAGACCCAGTACTTC. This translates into CASSIGTGEETQYF.

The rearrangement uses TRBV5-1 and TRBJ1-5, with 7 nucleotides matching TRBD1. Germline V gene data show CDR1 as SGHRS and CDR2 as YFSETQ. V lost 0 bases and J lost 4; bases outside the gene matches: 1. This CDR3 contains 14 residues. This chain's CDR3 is CASSLGDRNQPQHF. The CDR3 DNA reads TGCGCCAGCAGCTTGGGGGACAGAAATCAGCCCCAGCATTTT.

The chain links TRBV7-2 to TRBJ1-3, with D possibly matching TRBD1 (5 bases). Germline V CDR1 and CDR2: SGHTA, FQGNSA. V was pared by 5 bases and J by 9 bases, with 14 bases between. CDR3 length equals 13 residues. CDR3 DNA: TGTGCCAGCAGCATAGACAGAGCGGCCACCATATATTTT. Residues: CASSIDRAATIYF.

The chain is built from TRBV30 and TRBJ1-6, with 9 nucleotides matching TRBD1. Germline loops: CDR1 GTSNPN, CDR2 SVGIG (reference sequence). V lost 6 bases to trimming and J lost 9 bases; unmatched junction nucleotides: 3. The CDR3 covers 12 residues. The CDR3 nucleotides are TGTGCCTGTGACAGGGGGTTTTCACCCCTCCACTTT. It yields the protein CACDRGFSPLHF.